This record looks at one TCR beta chain sequence and its context. Its antigen is unknown. CDR1 is LGHDT, CDR2 YNNKEL, per germline (reference sequence). V lost 2 bases, J lost 9 bases, and 13 bases stayed unmatched. The CDR3 is 16 residues long. These data come from a study of T cell responses to AZD1222 COVID-19 vaccine. Background on the study: Analysis merged second doses at about 4 or about 12 weeks. General observations from the study: Clonal diversity may have been underestimated, and the donors were mostly white British, with more females than males. Repertoires were obtained only post-peak T cell response.

Here immunoSEQ multiplex PCR was the method, and the copy in TCRdb shows in-frame clones only, minus some. The top ten hold roughly 16% of the sample, which has some 56,000 clones, roughly 85% seen once. The J gene is TRBJ2-1, the V gene TRBV3-1 (or the pseudogene TRBV3-2); 7 bases match TRBD2. This clonotype originated in an adult in good health. Sequenced material: peripheral blood, taken on day 0 of AZD1222 vaccination. The CDR3 nucleotides are TGTGCCAGCAGCCAAAGTTATAGCGGGTGGACGGGTGAGCAGTTCTTC. This gives the protein CASSQSYSGWTGEQFF.